This T cell receptor beta chain was recovered during a study of T cells after yellow fever vaccination. The V segment lost 1 base and the J segment 3 bases; nucleotides outside the gene matches: 6. Germline V CDR1 and CDR2: LGHDT, YNNKEL (reference sequence). This CDR3 comprises 16 residues. About this clonotype: Its antigen remains unknown.

MiXCR, run by TCRdb on the 5' RACE reads, gives a single entry per CDR3 protein. The sample lists roughly 170,000 distinct CDR3 sequences, 9.3% occurring once. General study results and limits: It was a weaker secondary response, yet one that peaked faster, at day 5 versus 15.

This TCR derives from a man aged 18 to 29 who received the YFV17D yellow fever vaccine. The gene calls are TRBV3-1 and TRBJ1-2; 9 nucleotides align to TRBD1. The sequencing here drew on CD8+ T cells sorted from PBMCs, taken 45 days after the yellow fever booster vaccination. In nucleotides, the CDR3 is TGTGCCAGCAGCCAAGCCCCGGGACAGGGATACTATGGCTACACCTTC. This gives the protein CASSQAPGQGYYGYTF.